This TCR beta chain was sequenced for a study of PD-1 blockade in classical Hodgkin lymphoma. The study's findings and limits: Lower baseline TCR diversity was reported for newly diagnosed patients than for healthy donors.

Comments on this clone: Its antigen is as yet unknown.

V lost 2 bases and J lost 0; bases outside the gene matches: 4. In germline, CDR1 is KGHSH, CDR2 LQKENI. CDR3 length equals 17 residues. Data came from immunoSEQ multiplex PCR; TCRdb stores just in-frame clones and leaves some out. The data hold about 30,000 clones, with 94% observed a single time. As to time point: newly diagnosed, previously untreated cHL patient sample. The chain is built from TRBV18 and TRBJ2-2; 9 nucleotides match TRBD2. This clonotype originated in a human donor with classical Hodgkin lymphoma. The sample comprised peripheral blood mononuclear cells (PBMCs). CDR3: CASSPRLADTNTGELFF. In nucleotides, the CDR3 is TGTGCCAGCTCACCAAGACTAGCGGATACGAACACCGGGGAGCTGTTTTTT.